These 15 T cell receptor beta chains share one sample of origin, sequenced in a study of control samples from healthy donors and cancer patients. This table comes from immunoSEQ multiplex PCR, and its TCRdb copy is limited to in-frame clones, with some not included. The repertoire includes 100,000 to 150,000 clones, around 90% of them detected once, and about 2.5% sits in the top ten. Sequencing was done on a sample of blood. These receptors came from a man aged 35 to 55 in good health.

The rearrangement uses TRBV21-1 and TRBJ1-5. TRBV21-1 is reported as a pseudogene. This CDR3 has 16 amino acids. CDR3 sequence: CASSKPGGDIDQPQHF. The CDR3, as DNA: TGTGCCAGCAGCAAACCGGGGGGGGATATCGATCAGCCCCAGCATTTT.

J is TRBJ1-3 and V is TRBV6-6; D gene ambiguous. Germline CDR1 reads MNHNY; CDR2 reads SVGAGI (reference sequence). Trimming shortened V by 2 bases and J by 3 bases, and 14 bases separated the two germline ends. The CDR3 runs 16 residues. CDR3 sequence: CASSYVAGLGGNTIYF. The CDR3 coding sequence is TGTGCCAGCAGTTACGTCGCAGGCCTTGGTGGAAACACCATATATTTT.

The chain carries TRBV3-1 (or the pseudogene TRBV3-2) and TRBJ2-6; D might be TRBD1 (5 bases). The V gene lost 6 bases and the J gene lost 0 bases, with 6 bases spanning the gap. Germline CDR1 is LGHDT and CDR2 is YNNKEL (reference sequence). This CDR3 contains 14 residues. CDR3 residues: CASRQVSGANVLTF. The CDR3 region has the DNA TGTGCCAGCAGACAGGTCTCTGGGGCCAACGTCCTGACTTTC.

This chain uses TRBV28 with TRBJ1-4, with 8 bases identical to TRBD1. CDR1 is MDHEN and CDR2 is SYDVKM in the germline V gene. This CDR3 is built from 18 residues. Germline trimming cut 2 bases from V and 4 bases from J; bases unmatched to any gene: 12. CDR3 sequence reads: CASSLGRGLFTGNEKLFF. The CDR3 coding sequence is TGTGCCAGCAGTTTAGGCAGGGGGCTCTTCACGGGTAATGAAAAACTGTTTTTT.

The rearrangement links TRBV5-1 to TRBJ2-5; maybe TRBD2 (6 bases). In germline, CDR1 is SGHRS, CDR2 YFSETQ. With 0 bases removed from V and 1 base from J, the gap between germline ends came to 10 bases. CDR3 length: 15 residues. The CDR3: CASSLVGGAQETQYF. As DNA, the CDR3 is TGCGCCAGCAGCTTGGTCGGGGGAGCCCAAGAGACCCAGTACTTC. The full variable domain, completed using reference TRBV5-1 and TRBJ2-5, is KAGVTQTPRYLIKTRGQQVTLSCSPISGHRSVSWYQQTPGQGLQFLFEYFSETQRNKGNFPGRFSGRQFSNSRSEMNVSTLELGDSALYLCASSLVGGAQETQYFGPGTRLLVL.

This clone was detected only once. The chain employs TRBV7-8 and TRBJ1-2; D not certain. CDR3 length equals 16 residues. V was cut by 0 bases and J by 4 bases, with 15 bases left in between. Germline-derived CDR1 and CDR2 are SGHVS and FQNEAQ. CDR3 nucleotides: TGTGCCAGCAGCTTAGCGGACCGTCCGGGAGTCTATGGCTACACCTTC. Its protein is CASSLADRPGVYGYTF.

The V call is TRBV20-1, the J call TRBJ1-1; maybe TRBD1 (5 bases). CDR1 is DFQATT and CDR2 is SNEGSKA in the germline V gene (reference sequence). Trimming removed 5 bases at V and 8 bases at J, with 12 bases between. This CDR3 contains 11 residues. The CDR3 nucleotides are TGCAGTGCTCCTCGGGGGGGGGAAGCTTTCTTT. The encoded protein is CSAPRGGEAFF.

The J gene is TRBJ2-2, the V gene TRBV2, with D tentatively TRBD1 (5 bases). The CDR3 covers 15 residues. With 6 bases removed from V and 1 base from J, the gap between germline ends came to 12 bases. Germline V gives CDR1 SNHLY, CDR2 FYNNEI. The CDR3 sequence is CASRARQRNTGELFF. In nucleotides, the CDR3 is TGTGCCAGCAGGGCTAGACAGCGGAACACCGGGGAGCTGTTTTTT.

The genes are TRBV7-9 and TRBJ2-1, with TRBD1 identical over 7 bases. The CDR3 runs 15 residues. The germline gives CDR1 SEHNR, CDR2 FQNEAQ (reference sequence). With V trimmed by 3 bases and J by 2 bases, 4 bases remained unmatched. The CDR3 region is CASSLGDSTYNEQFF. The CDR3 DNA sequence: TGTGCCAGCAGCTTGGGGGACAGTACCTACAATGAGCAGTTCTTC.

This clone was counted once. The rearrangement joins TRBV9 to TRBJ1-3, with D perhaps TRBD1 (5 bases). The germline CDR1 and CDR2 sequences are SGDLS and YYNGEE. The CDR3 consists of 15 residues. The V end was cut by 0 bases, the J end by 2 bases, with 9 bases between. The CDR3 reads CASSVVEGPGNTIYF. The CDR3 coding sequence is TGTGCCAGCAGCGTAGTGGAGGGGCCTGGAAACACCATATATTTT.

The CDR3 loop reads CASSYQLAGAGGEQYF. The CDR3 coding sequence is TGTGCCAGCAGTTACCAGCTAGCGGGGGCCGGGGGGGAGCAGTACTTC. The V gene is TRBV6-2 or TRBV6-3, the J gene TRBJ2-7; 10 bases map to TRBD2. The germline CDR1 and CDR2 sequences are MNHEY and SVGEGT. Unmatched junction bases numbered 11, after V lost 2 bases and J lost 7 bases. CDR3 length equals 16 residues.

In its sample, this clone was seen once. V usage is TRBV14 and J usage is TRBJ1-1; TRBD1 matches 7 bases. Germline CDR1 SGHDN, CDR2 FVKESK. The CDR3 length is 16 residues. Trimming at V came to 3 bases and at J to 1 base, leaving 8 bases not matched to a gene. The CDR3 nucleotides are TGTGCCAGCAGCCAGGACAGGACCGTACAGAACACTGAAGCTTTCTTT. The encoded protein is CASSQDRTVQNTEAFF.

This chain connects TRBV2 to TRBJ2-1, with D unclear. The CDR3 spans 12 residues. Germline lookup yields CDR1 SNHLY and CDR2 FYNNEI. V was pared by 10 bases and J by 12 bases, with 19 bases between. Written as DNA, the CDR3 is TGTGCCACCCTGGGGTGGGAACCGGGGCAGTTCTTC. This gives the protein CATLGWEPGQFF.

The V and J genes are TRBV3-1 (or the pseudogene TRBV3-2) and TRBJ2-5; 8 bases agree with TRBD2. Germline V gene data show CDR1 as LGHDT and CDR2 as YNNKEL (reference sequence). The junction had 12 bases not matched to a gene; V was cut back by 3 bases and J by 9 bases. This CDR3 region has 15 residues. The CDR3 region is CASSQPGLAGMSQYF. CDR3 bases: TGTGCCAGCAGCCAGCCAGGACTAGCAGGAATGTCCCAGTACTTC.

The chain recombines TRBV11-3 with TRBJ1-6; maybe TRBD1 (5 bases). CDR3 length: 15 amino acids. Germline-derived CDR1 and CDR2 are SGHNT and YENEEA. V was shortened by 5 bases and J by 6 bases, with 14 bases between the two germline ends. CDR3 protein: CASSPLGGSNSPLHF. In DNA, the CDR3 is TGTGCCAGCAGCCCTCTGGGGGGAAGTAATTCACCCCTCCACTTT.